The entry that follows covers one T cell receptor (beta chain) sequence. The data originate from a study of long-term antiretroviral therapy in people with HIV. CDR1 and CDR2 (germline): SGHRS, YFSETQ. The CDR3 has 15 residues. Trimming stripped 0 bases from V and 0 bases from J, with 10 bases between. The assay used was immunoSEQ (version v3.0), run at survey level. Per sample, sequencing targeted about 40,000-50,000 T-cell genomes. Clones were read by immunoSEQ multiplex PCR, and TCRdb kept only the in-frame ones, dropping some. The sample yields more than 35,000 clones, more than 90% seen once. The chain links TRBV5-1 to TRBJ2-7; D may be TRBD1 (6 bases). The receptor was derived from a woman aged 45-60 years with HIV. This sample comprised unsorted PBMCs, obtained 3.7 years after starting antiretroviral therapy. CDR3 in DNA: TGCGCCAGCAGCTTGGTAACAGGGTCCTCCTACGAGCAGTACTTC. Amino acids: CASSLVTGSSYEQYF.